The present TCR beta chain was sequenced within a study of CD8 T cells in Susac syndrome. The CDR3 contains 14 residues. CDR1 LGHDT and CDR2 YNNKEL come from the germline V gene (reference sequence). The trim removed 1 base at V and 6 bases at J, leaving 3 bases unmatched. TCR beta sequencing covered blood CD8+ and CD4+ T cells. Relapsing-remitting disease, either stable or active, was present in the multiple sclerosis controls, who were treatment-naive patients. TEMRA cells underwent FACS enrichment and CD8+ and CD4+ T cells underwent negative isolation. RNA, at roughly 0.45 to 1 ug, was reverse transcribed with random hexamers. It was immunoSEQ multiplex PCR that amplified TCR beta CDR3 across 54 Vbeta and 13 Jbeta. TCRdb redid the calling of the immunoSEQ multiplex PCR reads with MiXCR, one entry per CDR3 protein. In the table there are tens of thousands of distinct CDR3 sequences, 96% of which are singletons.

The sample consisted of CD4+ T cells from PBMCs. The J gene is TRBJ1-5, the V gene TRBV3-1, with 7 bases that match TRBD1. This clonotype originated in a human donor with multiple sclerosis. The CDR3 nucleotides read TGTGCCAGCAGCCAAGGTAACAGGGGTCAGCCCCAGCATTTT. Protein sequence: CASSQGNRGQPQHF.